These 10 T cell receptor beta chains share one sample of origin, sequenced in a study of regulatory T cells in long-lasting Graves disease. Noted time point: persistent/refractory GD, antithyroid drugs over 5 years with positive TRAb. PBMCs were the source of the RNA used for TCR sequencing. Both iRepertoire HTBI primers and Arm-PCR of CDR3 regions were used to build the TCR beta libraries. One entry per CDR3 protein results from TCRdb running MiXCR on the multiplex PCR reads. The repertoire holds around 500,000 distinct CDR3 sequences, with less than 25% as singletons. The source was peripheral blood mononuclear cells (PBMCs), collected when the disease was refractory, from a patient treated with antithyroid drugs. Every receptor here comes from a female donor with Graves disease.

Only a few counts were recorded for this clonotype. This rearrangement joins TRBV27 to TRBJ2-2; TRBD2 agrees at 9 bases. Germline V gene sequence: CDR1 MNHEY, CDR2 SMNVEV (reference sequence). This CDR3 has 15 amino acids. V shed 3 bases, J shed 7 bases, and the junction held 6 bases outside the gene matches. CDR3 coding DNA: TGTGCCAGCAGTTTCTCGACTAGCGGCCACGGGGAGCTGTTTTTT. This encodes CASSFSTSGHGELFF.

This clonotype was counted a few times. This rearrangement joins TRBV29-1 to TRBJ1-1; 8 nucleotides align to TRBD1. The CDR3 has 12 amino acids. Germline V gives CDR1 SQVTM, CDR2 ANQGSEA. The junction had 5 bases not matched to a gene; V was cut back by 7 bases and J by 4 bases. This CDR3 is CSAITGGTEAFF. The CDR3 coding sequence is TGCAGCGCCATCACAGGGGGCACTGAAGCTTTCTTT.

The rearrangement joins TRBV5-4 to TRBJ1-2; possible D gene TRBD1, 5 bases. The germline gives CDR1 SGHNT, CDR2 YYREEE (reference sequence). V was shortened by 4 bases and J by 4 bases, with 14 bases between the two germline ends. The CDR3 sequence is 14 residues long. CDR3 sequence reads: CASSPTRDPYGYTF. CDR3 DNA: TGTGCCAGCAGCCCAACTCGGGACCCCTATGGCTACACCTTC.

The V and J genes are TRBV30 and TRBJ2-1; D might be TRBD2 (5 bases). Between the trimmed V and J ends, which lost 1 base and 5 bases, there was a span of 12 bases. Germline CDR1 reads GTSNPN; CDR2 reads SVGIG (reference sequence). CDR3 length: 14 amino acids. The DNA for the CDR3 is TGTGCCTGGAGTGCCCGACTACCGGACAATGAGCAGTTCTTC. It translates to CAWSARLPDNEQFF.

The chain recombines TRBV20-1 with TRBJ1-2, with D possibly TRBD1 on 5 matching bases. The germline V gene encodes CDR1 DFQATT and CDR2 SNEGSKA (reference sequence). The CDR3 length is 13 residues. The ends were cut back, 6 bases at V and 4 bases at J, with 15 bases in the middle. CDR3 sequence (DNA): TGCAGTGCCCCGTTACAGGCAGGCTATGGCTACACCTTC. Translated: CSAPLQAGYGYTF.

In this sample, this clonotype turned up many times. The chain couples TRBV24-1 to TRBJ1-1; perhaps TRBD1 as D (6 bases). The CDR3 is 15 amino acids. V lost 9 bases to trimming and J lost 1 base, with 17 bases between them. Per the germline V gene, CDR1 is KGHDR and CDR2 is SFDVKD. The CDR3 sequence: CATPGRGLRNTEAFF. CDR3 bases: TGTGCCACCCCAGGTCGGGGGCTTCGGAACACTGAAGCTTTCTTT.

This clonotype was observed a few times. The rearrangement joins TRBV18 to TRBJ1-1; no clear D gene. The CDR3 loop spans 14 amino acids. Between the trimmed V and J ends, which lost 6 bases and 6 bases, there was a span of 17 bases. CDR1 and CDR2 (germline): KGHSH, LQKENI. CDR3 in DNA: TGTGCCAGCTCCCCCGTGGGGAGGGTCCCTGAAGCTTTCTTT. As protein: CASSPVGRVPEAFF. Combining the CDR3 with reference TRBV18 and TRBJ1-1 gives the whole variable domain NAGVMQNPRHLVRRRGQEARLRCSPMKGHSHVYWYRQLPEEGLKFMVYLQKENIIDESGMPKERFSAEFPKEGPSILRIQQVVRGDSAAYFCASSPVGRVPEAFFGQGTRLTVV.

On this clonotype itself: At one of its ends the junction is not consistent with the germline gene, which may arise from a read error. The CDR3 DNA is TGTGTCAGCAGTGAGGATTCGGGGGGGCTTGGGAACACCGGGGAGCTGTTTTTT. It encodes CVSSEDSGGLGNTGELFF. The V and J genes are TRBV6-1 and TRBJ2-2, with 8 bases fitting TRBD2. The CDR3 runs to 18 residues. Germline values: CDR1 MNHNS, CDR2 SASEGT.

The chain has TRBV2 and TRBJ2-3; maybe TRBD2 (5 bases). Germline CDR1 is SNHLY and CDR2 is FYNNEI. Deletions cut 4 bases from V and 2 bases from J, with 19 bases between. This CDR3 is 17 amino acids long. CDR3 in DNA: TGTGCCAGCAGTGGAAATGAGGACTCCTCCTCCACAGATACGCAGTATTTT. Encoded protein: CASSGNEDSSSTDTQYF. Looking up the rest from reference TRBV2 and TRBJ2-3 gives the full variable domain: EPEVTQTPSHQVTQMGQEVILRCVPISNHLYFYWYRQILGQKVEFLVSFYNNEISEKSEIFDDQFSVERPDGSNFTLKIRSTKLEDSAMYFCASSGNEDSSSTDTQYFGPGTRLTVL.

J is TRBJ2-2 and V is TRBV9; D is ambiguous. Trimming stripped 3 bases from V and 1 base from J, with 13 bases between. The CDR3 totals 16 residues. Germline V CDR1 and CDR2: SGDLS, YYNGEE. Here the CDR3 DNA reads TGTGCCAGCAGCGAGAGTTTTTTTAAGAACACCGGGGAGCTGTTTTTT. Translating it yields CASSESFFKNTGELFF.